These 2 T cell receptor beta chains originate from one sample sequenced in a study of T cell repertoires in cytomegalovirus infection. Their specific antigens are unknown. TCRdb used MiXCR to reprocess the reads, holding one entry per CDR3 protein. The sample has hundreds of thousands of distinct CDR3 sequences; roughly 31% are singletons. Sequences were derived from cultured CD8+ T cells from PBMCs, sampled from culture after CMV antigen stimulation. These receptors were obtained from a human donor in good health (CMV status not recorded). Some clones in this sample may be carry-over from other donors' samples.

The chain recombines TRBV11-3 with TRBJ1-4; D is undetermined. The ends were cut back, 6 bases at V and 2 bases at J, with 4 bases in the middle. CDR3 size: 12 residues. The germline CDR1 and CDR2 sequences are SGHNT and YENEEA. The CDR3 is CASRVTNEKLFF. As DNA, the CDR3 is TGTGCCAGCAGGGTTACTAATGAAAAACTGTTTTTT.

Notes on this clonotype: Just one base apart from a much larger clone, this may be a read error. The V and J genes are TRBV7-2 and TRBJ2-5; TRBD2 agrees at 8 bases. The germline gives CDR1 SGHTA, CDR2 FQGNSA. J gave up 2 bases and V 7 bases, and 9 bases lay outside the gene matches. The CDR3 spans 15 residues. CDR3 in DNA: TGTGCCAGCATCCCGGGAGGGACAAGTCAAGAGACCCAGTACTTC. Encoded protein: CASIPGGTSQETQYF.